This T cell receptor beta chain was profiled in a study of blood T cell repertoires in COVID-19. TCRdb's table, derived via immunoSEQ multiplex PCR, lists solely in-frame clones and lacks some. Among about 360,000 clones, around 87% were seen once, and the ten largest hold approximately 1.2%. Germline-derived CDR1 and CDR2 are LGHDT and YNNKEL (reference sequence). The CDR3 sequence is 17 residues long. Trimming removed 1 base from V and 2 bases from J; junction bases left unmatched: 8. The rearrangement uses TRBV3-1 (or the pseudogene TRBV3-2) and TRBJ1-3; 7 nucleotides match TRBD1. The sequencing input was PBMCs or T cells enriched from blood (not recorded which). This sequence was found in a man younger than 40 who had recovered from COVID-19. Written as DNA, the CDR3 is TGTGCCAGCAGCCAAGCGGTGGGACAGCACCCTGGAAACACCATATATTTT. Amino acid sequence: CASSQAVGQHPGNTIYF.